The 32 T cell receptor beta chains below come from one sample, sequenced in a study of T cells in Graves' hyperthyroidism and ophthalmopathy. RNA transcripts yielded amplified TCR beta CDR3 regions. The study used the HTBI primer set for a first-round RT-PCR of the TCR CDR3. TCRdb called the multiplex PCR reads again in MiXCR, with one record for every CDR3 protein. This table has hundreds of thousands of distinct CDR3 sequences, around a fifth appearing once. The sample was blood. The source is an older woman with Graves' ophthalmopathy.

The CDR3 is CASLARDSYNEQFF. CDR3 nucleotide sequence: TGTGCCAGTCTAGCCCGGGACAGTTACAATGAGCAGTTCTTC. This sequence joins TRBV11-2 and TRBJ2-1, with 7 bases that match TRBD1. The V and J ends lost 9 bases and 4 bases, in that order; junction bases with no gene match: 9. Germline lookup yields CDR1 SGHAT and CDR2 FQNNGV. CDR3 length: 14 residues.

This clonotype was seen many times. The chain recombines TRBV5-1 with TRBJ1-5; tentatively, D is TRBD1 (5 bases). V lost 0 bases, J lost 10 bases, and 14 bases lay in between. This CDR3 contains 14 residues. Germline V gives CDR1 SGHRS, CDR2 YFSETQ. CDR3 in amino acids: CASSLVGGRSPQHF. The CDR3, as DNA: TGCGCCAGCAGCTTGGTCGGGGGTCGTAGTCCCCAGCATTTT.

This clonotype turned up a few times. V is TRBV20-1 and J is TRBJ2-4; 8 bases line up with TRBD1. The CDR3 has 16 amino acids. Germline lookup yields CDR1 DFQATT and CDR2 SNEGSKA (reference sequence). Trimming at V came to 0 bases and at J to 1 base, leaving 5 bases not matched to a gene. This CDR3 is CSAREDRGVAKNIQYF. The CDR3 region has the DNA TGCAGTGCTAGAGAAGACAGGGGCGTCGCCAAAAACATTCAGTACTTC.

The chain couples TRBV6-2 or TRBV6-3 to TRBJ2-7; D may be TRBD2 (5 bases). The V gene lost 5 bases and the J gene lost 2 bases, with 13 bases spanning the gap. Germline values: CDR1 MNHEY, CDR2 SVGEGT. The CDR3 loop spans 14 amino acids. The CDR3 here is CASSLAGKTYEQYF. The CDR3 coding sequence is TGTGCCAGCAGTCTAGCCGGGAAAACCTACGAGCAGTACTTC.

This rearrangement joins TRBV12-3 or TRBV12-4 to TRBJ2-1; D gene ambiguous. With 5 bases removed from V and 7 bases from J, the gap between germline ends came to 9 bases. This CDR3 is 12 amino acids long. CDR3 amino acids: CASSLPWNEQFF. DNA for the CDR3: TGTGCCAGCAGTCTTCCGTGGAATGAGCAGTTCTTC.

As concerns this clonotype: This may be a read error: a much more frequent sequence differs by one nucleotide. V usage is TRBV28 and J usage is TRBJ2-7; TRBD2 matches at 8 bases. Per germline, CDR1 MDHEN and CDR2 SYDVKM. The length of the CDR3 is 16 residues. In nucleotides, the CDR3 is TGTGCCAGCAGTCCCCCTCCCGGGGGGGGCTCCTACGAGCAGTGCTTC. Translating gives CASSPPPGGGSYEQCF.

This clonotype was observed many times. This chain links TRBV2 with TRBJ2-7; D not certain. Germline values: CDR1 SNHLY, CDR2 FYNNEI. This CDR3 spans 12 amino acids. Trimming took off 4 bases at V and 2 bases at J, with 6 bases between the two ends. CDR3 sequence (DNA): TGTGCCAGCAGTGCCGGGCCCTACGAGCAGTACTTC. Translation: CASSAGPYEQYF.

The genes are TRBV6-1 and TRBJ2-1, with 11 bases that match TRBD2. CDR3 length equals 17 residues. J gave up 7 bases and V 6 bases, and 14 bases lay outside the gene matches. Germline V gene lookup returns CDR1 MNHNS and CDR2 SASEGT. The CDR3 loop reads CASRRLAGMERLNEQFF. The CDR3, as DNA: TGTGCCAGCAGGCGACTAGCGGGAATGGAGCGTTTAAATGAGCAGTTCTTC.

The chain recombines TRBV6-5 with TRBJ2-7; TRBD2 matches 13 bases. This CDR3 comprises 16 residues. J was trimmed by 3 bases and V by 2 bases; bases with no gene match: 4. Germline CDR1 and CDR2: MNHEY and SVGAGI. The DNA for the CDR3 is TGTGCCAGCAGTTACCCGACTAGCGGGAGGATCTACGAGCAGTACTTC. Its translation: CASSYPTSGRIYEQYF.

This clonotype has just a few counts. This chain links TRBV11-2 with TRBJ2-2; 8 bases line up with TRBD2. Trimming took 4 bases from V and 3 from J; bases not matched to a gene: 10. This CDR3 region has 17 residues. Germline V gene data show CDR1 as SGHAT and CDR2 as FQNNGV. This CDR3 reads CASSSGEREWYTGELFF. The CDR3 DNA sequence: TGTGCCAGCAGCTCCGGTGAGCGGGAGTGGTACACCGGGGAGCTGTTTTTT.

J is TRBJ2-3 and V is TRBV24-1; D is ambiguous. Germline values: CDR1 KGHDR, CDR2 SFDVKD. This CDR3 comprises 16 residues. V shed 7 bases and J shed 0 bases, with 16 bases lying between them. The CDR3 loop reads CATRATSLSSTDTQYF. The CDR3 DNA reads TGTGCCACCAGAGCTACCAGTCTGTCTAGCACAGATACGCAGTATTTT.

This clonotype has just a few counts. The J gene is TRBJ2-1, the V gene TRBV9; no clear D. Trimming stripped 3 bases from V and 7 bases from J, with 11 bases between. The length of the CDR3 is 13 residues. The germline CDR1 and CDR2 sequences are SGDLS and YYNGEE. The CDR3 protein is CASSASAPNEQFF. CDR3 nucleotide sequence: TGTGCCAGCAGCGCCAGCGCCCCGAATGAGCAGTTCTTC.

In the case of this clonotype: A much larger clone differs by one base, so this may be a read error. This sequence joins TRBV5-1 and TRBJ1-1; 8 bases are a match to TRBD1. The trim removed 4 bases at V and 10 bases at J, leaving 6 bases unmatched. Germline-derived CDR1 and CDR2 are SGHRS and YFSETQ. The CDR3 consists of 12 residues. The CDR3: CASSRGQGGAFF. CDR3 DNA sequence: TGCGCCAGCAGCCGTGGACAGGGTGGAGCTTTCTTT.

This clonotype was seen at least ten times. The genes are TRBV28 and TRBJ2-1; tentative D call: TRBD1 (6 bases). The CDR3 loop spans 14 amino acids. Trimming removed 7 bases from V and 6 bases from J, with 16 bases in between. Germline assignment: CDR1 MDHEN and CDR2 SYDVKM. The CDR3 DNA reads as TGTGCCAGCACTCAGACAGGTAATCCCAATGAGCAGTTCTTC. It codes for CASTQTGNPNEQFF.

V is TRBV24-1 and J is TRBJ2-1; 8 bases are a match to TRBD2. The germline gives CDR1 KGHDR, CDR2 SFDVKD. The CDR3 has 16 amino acids. Trimming took 1 base from V and 0 from J; bases not matched to a gene: 1. The CDR3 protein is CATSDLAGASYNEQFF. CDR3 in DNA: TGTGCCACCAGTGATTTAGCGGGAGCCTCCTACAATGAGCAGTTCTTC.

This clonotype was found many times. The chain is built from TRBV27 and TRBJ2-1, with 13 bases identical to TRBD2. There are 16 residues in the CDR3. The germline V gene encodes CDR1 MNHEY and CDR2 SMNVEV (reference sequence). The V gene end was trimmed by 6 bases and the J gene end by 6 bases; junction bases not matched to a gene: 8. The DNA for the CDR3 is TGTGCCAGCAGAAGTAGAGGACTAGCGGGAGTCAATGAGCAGTTCTTC. This gives the protein CASRSRGLAGVNEQFF.

Ten or more counts support this clonotype. This chain joins TRBV6-1 and TRBJ2-5, with 9 bases that match TRBD2. The CDR3 totals 12 residues. V trimming: 6 bases; J trimming: 10 bases; junction bases outside the gene matches: 6. Germline V lookup: CDR1 MNHNS, CDR2 SASEGT. The CDR3 DNA reads TGTGCCAGCAGCCAGCGGGAGGTGGACCAGTACTTC. Protein sequence: CASSQREVDQYF.

This clonotype was seen only a few times. The chain employs TRBV7-2 and TRBJ2-4; 7 positions agree with TRBD2. Germline CDR1 SGHTA, CDR2 FQGNSA. This CDR3 has 15 amino acids. J lost 2 bases, V lost 6 bases, and 7 bases had no gene match. This CDR3 reads CASSPGGSTKNIQYF. CDR3 nucleotide sequence: TGTGCCAGCAGTCCGGGGGGTTCGACCAAAAACATTCAGTACTTC.

The chain joins TRBV24-1 to TRBJ2-2; D call uncertain. Germline CDR1 KGHDR, CDR2 SFDVKD. This CDR3 comprises 13 residues. Trimming stripped 7 bases from V and 5 bases from J, with 10 bases between. This CDR3 reads CATSQFRTGELFF. DNA for the CDR3: TGTGCCACCAGCCAATTTCGTACCGGGGAGCTGTTTTTT.

The chain is built from TRBV11-3 and TRBJ2-1; 13 bases fit TRBD2. Trimming took 3 bases from V and 1 from J; bases not matched to a gene: 0. This CDR3 spans 16 amino acids. CDR1 is SGHNT, CDR2 YENEEA, per germline. The CDR3, as DNA: TGTGCCAGCAGCTTGACTAGCGGGAGGTCCTACAATGAGCAGTTCTTC. It is translated as CASSLTSGRSYNEQFF.

This rearrangement joins TRBV19 to TRBJ2-5; D is ambiguous. Trimming shortened V by 3 bases and J by 1 base, and 6 bases separated the two germline ends. The length of the CDR3 is 13 residues. Looked up from germline, CDR1 is LNHDA and CDR2 is SQIVND (reference sequence). CDR3 sequence reads: CASSMHGQETQYF. The CDR3 DNA is TGTGCCAGTAGTATGCACGGCCAAGAGACCCAGTACTTC.

This clonotype has more than one count but fewer than ten. This chain's CDR3 is CASSYSGAGWGTEAFF. In DNA, the CDR3 is TGTGCCAGCAGTTACAGCGGGGCGGGGTGGGGCACTGAAGCTTTCTTT. The rearrangement uses TRBV6-1 and TRBJ1-1; D possibly corresponds to TRBD1 (5 bases). V was cut by 5 bases and J by 4 bases, with 20 bases left in between. The CDR3 contains 16 residues. Germline V gives CDR1 MNHNS, CDR2 SASEGT.

Concerning this clonotype itself: It may be a read error: a sequence one base away is much more abundant. The rearrangement joins TRBV27 to TRBJ2-1, with TRBD2 matching over 13 bases. The CDR3 covers 15 residues. The germline V gene encodes CDR1 MNHEY and CDR2 SMNVEV (reference sequence). V dropped 5 bases and J dropped 9; count of bases not matched to a gene: 7. Here the CDR3 reads CASSPGLAGIVEQFF. In DNA, the CDR3 is TGTGCCAGCAGTCCGGGACTAGCGGGAATTGTTGAGCAGTTCTTC.

This rearrangement joins TRBV10-3 to TRBJ2-7; 9 bases map to TRBD1. Germline values: CDR1 ENHRY, CDR2 SYGVKD. This CDR3 is built from 15 residues. The ends lost 2 bases at V and 4 bases at J; junction bases unmatched: 6. For the CDR3, the DNA is TGTGCCATCAGTGAGGGAGGGACAGGGCTTTACGAGCAGTACTTC. It is translated as CAISEGGTGLYEQYF.

The table lists this clonotype with many counts. The chain combines TRBV7-3 with TRBJ2-1; 16 nucleotides match TRBD2. This CDR3 contains 17 residues. Germline CDR1 reads SGHTA; CDR2 reads FQGTGA. Trimming at V came to 5 bases and at J to 10 bases, leaving 11 bases not matched to a gene. Here the CDR3 reads CASSIRPGTSGRGEQFF. The CDR3 DNA reads as TGTGCCAGCAGCATAAGGCCGGGGACTAGCGGGAGGGGGGAGCAGTTCTTC.

The V gene is TRBV24-1, the J gene TRBJ2-2; no clear D gene. The CDR3 spans 15 residues. Germline V gives CDR1 KGHDR, CDR2 SFDVKD. The V end lost 4 bases, the J end lost 3 bases, and 11 bases lay between the germline ends. CDR3 DNA sequence: TGTGCCACCAGTGACCCTGAAAGGGACACCGGGGAGCTGTTTTTT. Its translation is CATSDPERDTGELFF.

The chain employs TRBV7-2 and TRBJ2-5; possibly TRBD1 or TRBD2 for D (6 bases each). V lost 5 bases and J 4 bases, leaving 17 bases between the germline ends. CDR3 length equals 15 residues. Germline V CDR1 and CDR2: SGHTA, FQGNSA. The CDR3: CASSRPGAAGETQYF. The CDR3 DNA sequence: TGTGCCAGCAGCCGACCGGGGGCCGCCGGAGAGACCCAGTACTTC.

This clonotype was detected ten times or more. V usage is TRBV10-1 and J usage is TRBJ2-2; maybe TRBD1 (5 bases). Germline CDR1 reads WNHNN; CDR2 reads SYGVQD (reference sequence). Trimming shortened V by 9 bases and J by 7 bases, and 9 bases separated the two germline ends. This CDR3 is built from 11 residues. DNA for the CDR3: TGCGCCAGTGACAGTTACGGGGAGCTGTTTTTT. Encoded protein: CASDSYGELFF.

The gene calls are TRBV5-1 and TRBJ2-5; 8 nucleotides agree with TRBD1. Germline-derived CDR1 and CDR2 are SGHRS and YFSETQ. Losses at the gene ends were 4 bases for V and 7 bases for J; bases not matched to a gene: 9. This CDR3 is built from 14 residues. CDR3 protein: CASSIPDRAMTQYF. CDR3 coding DNA: TGCGCCAGCAGCATACCGGACAGGGCTATGACCCAGTACTTC.

The gene calls are TRBV15 and TRBJ2-3, with D maybe TRBD1 (6 bases). Germline V CDR1 and CDR2: LNHNV, YYDKDF (reference sequence). The CDR3 is 16 residues long. V gave up 0 bases and J gave up 1 base, with 11 bases separating them. The CDR3, as DNA: TGTGCCACCAGCAGAGATGGGGGCTTCGGCACAGATACGCAGTATTTT. Its protein product is CATSRDGGFGTDTQYF.

This clonotype turned up a few times. V gene TRBV7-2 combines with J gene TRBJ2-4; tentative D call: TRBD2 (6 bases). This CDR3 comprises 17 residues. Deletions cut 5 bases from V and 0 bases from J, with 17 bases between. CDR1 and CDR2 (germline): SGHTA, FQGNSA. CDR3 coding DNA: TGTGCCAGCAGCCCATCGGGGGTGAAGTTAGCCAAAAACATTCAGTACTTC. As protein: CASSPSGVKLAKNIQYF.

The chain carries TRBV14 and TRBJ2-5, with 13 bases lining up with TRBD2. V was clipped by 1 base and J by 2 bases; unmatched bases: 4. The CDR3 covers 17 residues. Germline V CDR1 and CDR2: SGHDN, FVKESK. CDR3 in amino acids: CASSQAKGLAGQETQYF. The CDR3 bases are TGTGCCAGCAGCCAAGCTAAGGGACTAGCGGGACAAGAGACCCAGTACTTC.